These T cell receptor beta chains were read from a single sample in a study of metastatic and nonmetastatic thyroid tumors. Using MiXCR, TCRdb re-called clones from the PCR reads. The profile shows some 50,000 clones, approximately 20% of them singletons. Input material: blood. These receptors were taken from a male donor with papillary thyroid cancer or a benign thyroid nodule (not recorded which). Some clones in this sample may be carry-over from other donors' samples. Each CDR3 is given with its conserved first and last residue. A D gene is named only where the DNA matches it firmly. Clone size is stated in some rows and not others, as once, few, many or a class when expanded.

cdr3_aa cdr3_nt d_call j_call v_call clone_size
CASSEGLAGLETQYF TGCGCCAGCAGTGAGGGACTAGCGGGTTTAGAGACCCAGTACTTC TRBD2 TRBJ2-5 TRBV10-2 many
CASSQPTSGQDNEQFF TGTGCCAGCAGCCAACCGACTAGCGGGCAAGACAATGAGCAGTTCTTC TRBD2 TRBJ2-1 TRBV3-1 few
CASRSGTDSYEQYF TGTGCCAGCAGATCCGGGACGGATTCCTACGAGCAGTACTTC . TRBJ2-7 TRBV7-8 few
CASSQLLDGGEQFF TGTGCCAGCAGCCAGTTATTAGATGGTGGTGAGCAGTTCTTC . TRBJ2-1 TRBV14 .
CASIDGGYGYTF TGTGCCAGTATAGACGGGGGATATGGCTACACCTTC . TRBJ1-2 TRBV19 many
CSAPLVGHFF TGCAGTGCTCCCCTCGTGGGGCATTTCTTC . TRBJ2-1 TRBV20-1 .
CSAQRPGGDYGYTF TGCAGTGCACAGCGGCCAGGGGGCGACTATGGCTACACCTTC TRBD1 TRBJ1-2 TRBV20-1 many
CASVGNAVSGELFF TGTGCCAGCGTGGGAAATGCCGTCTCCGGGGAGCTGTTTTTT . TRBJ2-2 TRBV2 once
CASSLAAGGTDTQYF TGCGCCAGCAGCTTGGCGGCAGGGGGCACAGATACGCAGTATTTT . TRBJ2-3 TRBV5-1 .
CASSGLHGGDTQYF TGTGCCAGCAGCGGGCTACATGGGGGAGATACGCAGTATTTT . TRBJ2-3 TRBV25-1 few
CASGESAYEQYF TGTGCCAGCGGGGAGAGCGCCTACGAGCAGTACTTC . TRBJ2-7 TRBV2 many
CASSLEQGVYGYTF TGCGCCAGCAGCTTGGAACAGGGGGTCTATGGCTACACCTTC TRBD1 TRBJ1-2 TRBV5-1 .
CASSLVPGSDTEAFF TGCGCCAGCAGCTTGGTCCCCGGTTCTGACACTGAAGCTTTCTTT . TRBJ1-1 TRBV5-1 many
CASSYSFSPSPAGYTF TGTGCCAGCAGTTACTCTTTTTCGCCTTCGCCGGCTGGCTACACCTTC . TRBJ1-2 TRBV6-2/TRBV6-3 .
CASSLSGSGRALETQYF TGTGCCAGCAGCTTGTCGGGTAGCGGGAGGGCCTTGGAGACCCAGTACTTC TRBD2 TRBJ2-5 TRBV5-6 .
CASSSRTETKYEQYF TGCGCCAGCAGTTCCCGGACAGAAACTAAATACGAGCAGTACTTC . TRBJ2-7 TRBV28 few
CAISNQGSGEAFF TGTGCCATCAGTAACCAGGGGAGTGGTGAAGCTTTCTTT . TRBJ1-1 TRBV10-3 many
CASSRASGSLDNQPQHF TGTGCCAGCAGCCGGGCTTCGGGGTCTTTGGACAATCAGCCCCAGCATTTT . TRBJ1-5 TRBV11-1 many
CASSHQPLSNQPQHF TGTGCCAGCAGTCACCAGCCCCTTAGCAATCAGCCCCAGCATTTT . TRBJ1-5 TRBV6-1 many
CASSPTGTGWNEQFF TGTGCCAGCTCACCTACCGGGACAGGGTGGAATGAGCAGTTCTTC TRBD1 TRBJ2-1 TRBV18 many
CASSQGSAPNTEAFF TGCGCCAGCAGCCAAGGGAGTGCGCCTAACACTGAAGCTTTCTTT . TRBJ1-1 TRBV4-1 .
CANSPQGGRFYNEQFF TGTGCCAACAGCCCACAGGGGGGTCGCTTCTACAATGAGCAGTTCTTC TRBD1 TRBJ2-1 TRBV11-2 once
CSAIPGLESYYEQYF TGCAGTGCTATCCCGGGCCTAGAATCCTACTACGAGCAGTACTTC . TRBJ2-7 TRBV20-1 .
CASSSMDSPEQYF TGTGCCAGCAGCTCCATGGACAGTCCCGAGCAGTACTTC . TRBJ2-7 TRBV13 few
CASSVEPRDPYEQYF TGTGCCAGCAGCGTAGAACCGAGGGACCCCTACGAGCAGTACTTC . TRBJ2-7 TRBV9 once
CASSQDLPGEGETQYF TGCGCCAGCAGCCAAGATCTCCCGGGAGAGGGAGAGACCCAGTACTTC . TRBJ2-5 TRBV4-3 once
CASSLYYTDTQYF TGCGCCAGCAGCTTATACTACACAGATACGCAGTATTTT . TRBJ2-3 TRBV5-1 .
CASSDTSVITDTQYF TGTGCCAGCAGTGACACTAGCGTGATCACAGATACGCAGTATTTT TRBD2 TRBJ2-3 TRBV6-1 .
CASSTAGSGVANYGYTF TGCGCCAGCAGCACGGCGGGCAGTGGGGTAGCTAACTATGGCTACACCTTC . TRBJ1-2 TRBV5-1 once
CASGSSSGTTTIGSPLHF TGTGCTAGTGGTTCGTCGTCCGGGACAACAACCATAGGGTCACCCCTCCACTTT . TRBJ1-6 TRBV12-5 .
CASSVGSNNEQFF TGTGCCAGCAGCGTAGGTAGCAACAATGAGCAGTTCTTC . TRBJ2-1 TRBV9 many
CASTLLPGRQETQYF TGCGCCAGCACACTCCTGCCGGGACGCCAAGAGACCCAGTACTTC . TRBJ2-5 TRBV5-1 .
CASSGTSGNQETQYF TGTGCCAGCAGCGGGACTAGCGGCAACCAAGAGACCCAGTACTTC TRBD2 TRBJ2-5 TRBV3-1 many
CASSPPTGHSSGNTIYF TGCGCCAGCAGCCCCCCGACAGGGCACAGCTCTGGAAACACCATATATTTT TRBD1 TRBJ1-3 TRBV4-1 many